The source of this TCR beta chain is a study of blood T cells in healthy people across ages. Study-wide results and caveats: Greater diversity and more naive CD4+ cells were seen in long-lived donors than in aged donors. TCR beta diversity per million T cells fell roughly linearly with age.

Staff drew around 10 milliliters of peripheral blood from each donor. Trimming removed 3 bases from V and 4 bases from J, with 19 bases in between. The germline CDR1 and CDR2 sequences are SGDLS and YYNGEE. This CDR3 comprises 16 residues. Using a J-beta primer mix together with a sample-barcoded 5' primer, a second PCR was run for about 6 to 12 cycles. From the 5' RACE reads, TCRdb called clonotypes with MiXCR, one entry per CDR3 protein. The sample contains 700,000 to 800,000 distinct CDR3 sequences, roughly 43% of which appear only once. This clonotype showed up just a few times. Its antigen is still unknown.

This TCR was sampled from a woman aged 60-75 years in good health. The sequencing input was blood. The chain combines TRBV9 with TRBJ1-1, with a tentative D call TRBD1 (5 bases). Here the CDR3 DNA reads TGTGCCAGCAGCGAGCCTTTGGGGCGGACGGGCACTGAAGCTTTCTTT. Protein sequence: CASSEPLGRTGTEAFF.